This entry concerns a single T cell receptor (beta chain). This CDR3 has 17 residues. CDR1 and CDR2 (germline): SEHNR, FQNEAQ (reference sequence). V gave up 1 base and J gave up 3 bases, with 18 bases separating them. Study processing details: Reference gene primers were amplified, and this amplification served to estimate nucleated cell counts. TCRdb's copy holds only in-frame clones and misses some; the assay was immunoSEQ multiplex PCR. The V and J calls and clone size were taken over from that table, and D and trimming were inferred from the DNA. In the table there are some 240,000 clones, 90% of which are singletons. This entry comes from a study of blood T cell repertoires in COVID-19. As for the study in general: Samples taken during acute and convalescent COVID-19 were collected in the United States, Italy and Spain.

V gene TRBV7-9 combines with J gene TRBJ1-1, with a possible D match to TRBD1 (6 bases). This clonotype originated in a woman between 55 and 75 years old with COVID-19, enrolled during active disease. The sequencing sample was made of peripheral blood. Written as DNA, the CDR3 is TGTGCCAGCAGCTTAGAATCAGGGGCAAACTCCCACACTGAAGCTTTCTTT. This sequence encodes CASSLESGANSHTEAFF.